This TCR beta chain was retrieved from a study of blood T cell repertoires in COVID-19. Study at large: PBMCs, B-cell-depleted T cells, or T cells were the source of the cDNA or gDNA that made up the material.

Those enrolled, adults aged 18 to 89 years, came from about two dozen US areas. Donors were grouped by their self-reported clinical history. V gave up 6 bases and J gave up 4 bases, with 13 bases separating them. The germline V gene encodes CDR1 SNHLY and CDR2 FYNNEI. The CDR3 runs to 14 residues. Per the original methods: Nucleated cell counts were estimated from reference gene primer amplification. Sequencing was performed with immunoSEQ multiplex PCR; in TCRdb, only in-frame clones are kept and a portion is missing. V and J calls plus clone size are reproduced from that table; the DNA served to infer D and trimming. Of 200,000 to 250,000 clones in the sample, 70% to 90% were seen once.

The sequence derives from a man aged 25 to 45 with acute COVID-19. The sample was PBMCs or T cells enriched from blood (not recorded which). The chain uses TRBV2 and TRBJ1-5; no reliable D call. CDR3 nucleotides: TGTGCCAGCAGAACAACAGCAGAGAATCAGCCCCAGCATTTT. This translates into CASRTTAENQPQHF.